The 13 T cell receptor beta chains given below trace back to one sample, sequenced in a study of T-cell memory formation after mild COVID-19 (dated by TCRdb to the early 2020s). Library preparation used 5' RACE. Instrument on record: Illumina NovaSeq 6000. The public reads were reprocessed in TCRdb via fastp at Q25 and MiXCR, keeping in-frame beta chains. A single entry per CDR3 protein holds the most common genes and DNA from its merged rows. This sample gives a few hundred thousand distinct CDR3 sequences in total; approximately 9% of them show up just once. Roughly a fifth of the sample lies in the top ten. Sequences were obtained from PBMCs or a T cell subset sorted from them (not recorded which). These receptors were collected from a young man who had mild COVID-19 (a few samples of this study predate the infection). The sample titles of this study are shuffled in the database, so cell type and time point are left out; the donor was told from shared clones.

The genes are TRBV6-6 and TRBJ2-2, with D tentatively TRBD1 (5 bases). The CDR3 consists of 14 residues. Trimming removed 6 bases at V and 6 bases at J, with 14 bases between. Per the germline V gene, CDR1 is MNHNY and CDR2 is SVGAGI (reference sequence). CDR3 amino acids: CASRSNQGSGELFF. The CDR3 bases are TGTGCCAGCAGATCCAATCAGGGATCCGGGGAGCTGTTTTTT.

This clonotype has a handful of counts. The chain has TRBV5-5 and TRBJ2-6, with TRBD1 as a possible D gene (6 bases). With 4 bases removed from V and 2 bases from J, the gap between germline ends came to 7 bases. The CDR3 contains 14 residues. Looked up from germline, CDR1 is SGHKS and CDR2 is YYEKEE (reference sequence). The chain's CDR3 is CASSGGTGANVLTF. CDR3 bases: TGTGCCAGCAGCGGGGGCACTGGGGCCAACGTCCTGACTTTC.

The chain joins TRBV6-5 to TRBJ1-5; 7 nucleotides align to TRBD1. V trimming: 6 bases; J trimming: 2 bases; junction bases outside the gene matches: 7. CDR1 and CDR2 (germline): MNHEY, SVGAGI. CDR3 length equals 15 residues. In nucleotides, the CDR3 is TGTGCCAGCAGAAGACAGGGCAGTGGCAATCAGCCCCAGCATTTT. Protein product: CASRRQGSGNQPQHF.

This clonotype was seen a handful of times. V gene TRBV6-1 combines with J gene TRBJ2-1, with TRBD2 identical over 10 bases. CDR1 MNHNS and CDR2 SASEGT come from the germline V gene. The CDR3 contains 19 residues. J gave up 3 bases and V 1 base, and 12 bases lay outside the gene matches. The CDR3: CASSEGMSYGLAVYNEQFF. DNA for the CDR3: TGTGCCAGCAGTGAAGGTATGTCTTATGGACTAGCGGTCTACAATGAGCAGTTCTTC.

The chain couples TRBV7-2 to TRBJ1-2; 10 bases agree with TRBD1. The CDR3 spans 15 residues. V lost 4 bases and J lost 4; bases outside the gene matches: 6. Per the germline V gene, CDR1 is SGHTA and CDR2 is FQGNSA. CDR3 region: CASSWGQGTTYGYTF. In DNA form, the CDR3 reads TGTGCCAGCAGCTGGGGACAGGGGACTACCTATGGCTACACCTTC.

The genes are TRBV3-1 and TRBJ1-6; tentative D call: TRBD1 (5 bases). V was pared by 4 bases and J by 8 bases, with 9 bases between. Germline CDR1 and CDR2: LGHDT and YNNKEL (reference sequence). CDR3 length: 13 residues. The DNA for the CDR3 is TGTGCCAGCAGCCCTTCCAGGGATTCACCCCTCCACTTT. Amino acids: CASSPSRDSPLHF.

This clonotype has only a few counts. The chain combines TRBV7-2 with TRBJ2-7; D may be TRBD1 (5 bases). Germline-derived CDR1 and CDR2 are SGHTA and FQGNSA. The CDR3 has 17 residues. V was trimmed by 5 bases and J by 4 bases, leaving 24 bases between them. CDR3 residues: CASSRPPDRANRYEQYF. The CDR3 nucleotides read TGTGCCAGCAGCCGCCCCCCTGACAGAGCTAATAGATACGAGCAGTACTTC.

About this clonotype itself: At one of its ends the junction is not consistent with the germline gene, which may arise from a read error. The chain uses TRBV7-9 and TRBJ2-7; 10 bases line up with TRBD1. This CDR3 has 13 amino acids. Germline-derived CDR1 and CDR2 are SEHNR and FQNEAQ (reference sequence). CDR3 in amino acids: CASSEGTGTGVDF. CDR3 coding DNA: TGTGCCAGCAGCGAAGGAACCGGGACAGGGGTAGACTTC.

The chain joins TRBV7-8 to TRBJ2-1; D is unresolved. This CDR3 is 14 amino acids long. Germline loops: CDR1 SGHVS, CDR2 FQNEAQ. Trimming removed 3 bases at V and 6 bases at J, with 12 bases between. CDR3 in DNA: TGTGCCAGCAGCTTTGGCAATTCTGGCAATGAGCAGTTCTTC. As protein: CASSFGNSGNEQFF. The complete variable domain, with remaining parts taken from reference TRBV7-8 and TRBJ2-1, reads GAGVSQSPRYKVAKRGQDVALRCDPISGHVSLFWYQQALGQGPEFLTYFQNEAQLDKSGLPSDRFFAERPEGSVSTLKIQRTQQEDSAVYLCASSFGNSGNEQFFGPGTRLTVL.

The sample holds a few counts of this clonotype. DNA of the CDR3: TGTGCCAGCAGTTCCTTACAGGGACACGAGCAGTACGTC. It codes for CASSSLQGHEQYV. The chain combines TRBV6-2 or TRBV6-3 with TRBJ2-7, with D possibly TRBD1 on 6 matching bases. Trimming took off 4 bases at V and 5 bases at J, with 12 bases between the two ends. Germline V gene sequence: CDR1 MNHEY, CDR2 SVGEGT. This CDR3 spans 13 amino acids.

This clonotype was picked up a small number of times. This rearrangement joins TRBV7-2 to TRBJ1-6; D gene unclear. Germline V gene sequence: CDR1 SGHTA, CDR2 FQGNSA. This CDR3 contains 12 residues. The V end lost 7 bases, the J end lost 14 bases, and 15 bases lay between the germline ends. In DNA form, the CDR3 reads TGTGCCAGCACCAACCCCGGTGGGACCCTCCACTTT. It translates to CASTNPGGTLHF.

This clonotype was seen only a few times. The chain employs TRBV5-5 and TRBJ1-2; TRBD1 might be the D (6 bases). The CDR3 has 13 residues. Germline V gene sequence: CDR1 SGHKS, CDR2 YYEKEE (reference sequence). The V end was cut by 1 base, the J end by 6 bases, with 10 bases between. The CDR3 protein is CASSLLGADGYTF. CDR3 coding DNA: TGTGCCAGCAGCTTGCTGGGGGCGGATGGCTACACCTTC.

In this sample, this clonotype turned up a few times. J is TRBJ2-5 and V is TRBV9, with D unclear. Germline CDR1 SGDLS, CDR2 YYNGEE. The ends were cut back, 4 bases at V and 4 bases at J, with 8 bases in the middle. The length of the CDR3 is 12 residues. The CDR3 here is CASSINGETQYF. The DNA for the CDR3 is TGTGCCAGCAGCATCAATGGAGAGACCCAGTACTTC.